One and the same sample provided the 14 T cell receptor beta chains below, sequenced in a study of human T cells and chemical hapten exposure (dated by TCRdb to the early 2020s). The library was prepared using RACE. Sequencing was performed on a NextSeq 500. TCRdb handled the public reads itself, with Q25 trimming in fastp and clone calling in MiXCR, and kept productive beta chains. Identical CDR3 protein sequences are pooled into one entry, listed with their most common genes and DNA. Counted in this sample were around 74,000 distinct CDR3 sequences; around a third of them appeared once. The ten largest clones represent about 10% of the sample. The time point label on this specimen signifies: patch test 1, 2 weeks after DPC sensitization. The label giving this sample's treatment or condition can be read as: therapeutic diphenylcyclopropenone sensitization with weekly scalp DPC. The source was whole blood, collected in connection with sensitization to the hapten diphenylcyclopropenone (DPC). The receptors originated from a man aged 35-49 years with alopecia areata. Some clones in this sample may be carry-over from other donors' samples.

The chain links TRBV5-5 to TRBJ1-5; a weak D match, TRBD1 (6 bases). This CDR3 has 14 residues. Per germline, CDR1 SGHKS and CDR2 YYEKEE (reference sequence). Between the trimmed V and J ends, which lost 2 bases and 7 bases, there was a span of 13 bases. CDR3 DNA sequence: TGTGCCAGCAGCTTTCAGGGGAGGGGACAGCCCCAGCATTTT. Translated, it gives CASSFQGRGQPQHF.

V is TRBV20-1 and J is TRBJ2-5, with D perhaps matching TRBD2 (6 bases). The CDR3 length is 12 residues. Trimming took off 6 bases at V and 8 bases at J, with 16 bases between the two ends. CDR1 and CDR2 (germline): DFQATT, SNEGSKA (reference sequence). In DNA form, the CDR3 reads TGCAGTGCCCCTGCCGGAGGGCAAACCCAGTACTTC. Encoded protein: CSAPAGGQTQYF.

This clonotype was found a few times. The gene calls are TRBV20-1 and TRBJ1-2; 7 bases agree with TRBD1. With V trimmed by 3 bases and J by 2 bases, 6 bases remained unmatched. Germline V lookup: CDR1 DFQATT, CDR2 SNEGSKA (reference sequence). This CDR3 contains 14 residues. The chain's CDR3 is CSAREGAENYGYTF. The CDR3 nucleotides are TGCAGTGCTAGGGAGGGGGCCGAAAACTATGGCTACACCTTC.

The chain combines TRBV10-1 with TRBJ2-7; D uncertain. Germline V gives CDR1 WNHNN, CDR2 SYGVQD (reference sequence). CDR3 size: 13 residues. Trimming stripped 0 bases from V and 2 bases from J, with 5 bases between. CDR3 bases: TGCGCCAGCAGTGAGTCGGGTACCTACGAGCAGTACTTC. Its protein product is CASSESGTYEQYF.

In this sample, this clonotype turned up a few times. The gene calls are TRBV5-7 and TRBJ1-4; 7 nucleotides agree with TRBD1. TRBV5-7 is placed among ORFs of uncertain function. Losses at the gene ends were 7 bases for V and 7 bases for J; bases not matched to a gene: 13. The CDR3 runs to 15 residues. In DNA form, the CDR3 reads TGTGCCAGCGGGTTTCGACCGGGACAGCCTGAAAAACTGTTTTTT. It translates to CASGFRPGQPEKLFF.

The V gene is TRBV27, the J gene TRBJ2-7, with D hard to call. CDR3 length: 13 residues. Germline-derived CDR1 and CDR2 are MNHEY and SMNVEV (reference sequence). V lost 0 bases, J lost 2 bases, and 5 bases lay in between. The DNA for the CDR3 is TGTGCCAGCAGTTTATCCCAAGCCTACGAGCAGTACTTC. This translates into CASSLSQAYEQYF.

The CDR3 DNA sequence: TGTGCCAGCAGCGGGAGATTGGACACCGGGGAGCTGTTTTTT. Translated, it gives CASSGRLDTGELFF. The gene calls are TRBV28 and TRBJ2-2, with a tentative D call TRBD2 (6 bases). The germline V and J ends were trimmed by 6 bases and 3 bases, with 11 bases remaining between them. Per germline, CDR1 MDHEN and CDR2 SYDVKM. The CDR3 runs to 14 residues.

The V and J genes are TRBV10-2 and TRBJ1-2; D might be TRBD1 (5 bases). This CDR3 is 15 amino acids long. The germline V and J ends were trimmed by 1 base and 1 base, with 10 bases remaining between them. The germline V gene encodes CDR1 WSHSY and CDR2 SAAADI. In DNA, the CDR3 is TGCGCCAGCAGTGAGTTTGAGGGGAGTAACTATGGCTACACCTTC. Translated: CASSEFEGSNYGYTF.

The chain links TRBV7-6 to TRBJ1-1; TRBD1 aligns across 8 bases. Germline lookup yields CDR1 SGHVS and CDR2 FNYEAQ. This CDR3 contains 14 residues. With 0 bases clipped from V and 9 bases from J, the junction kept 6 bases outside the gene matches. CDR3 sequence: CASSLASGTGKAFF. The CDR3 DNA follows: TGTGCCAGCAGCTTAGCGTCCGGGACAGGTAAAGCTTTCTTT.

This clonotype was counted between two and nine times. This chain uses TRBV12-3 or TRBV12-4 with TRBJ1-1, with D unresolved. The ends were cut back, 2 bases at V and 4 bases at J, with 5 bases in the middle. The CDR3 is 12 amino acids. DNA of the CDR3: TGTGCCAGCAGTTTATGGTCCACTGAAGCTTTCTTT. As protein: CASSLWSTEAFF.

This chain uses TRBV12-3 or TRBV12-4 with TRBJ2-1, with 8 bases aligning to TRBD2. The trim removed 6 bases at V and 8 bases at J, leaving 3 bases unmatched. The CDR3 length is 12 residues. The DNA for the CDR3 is TGTGCCAGCAGCCGGGGGGGGGATGAGCAGTTCTTC. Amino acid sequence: CASSRGGDEQFF.

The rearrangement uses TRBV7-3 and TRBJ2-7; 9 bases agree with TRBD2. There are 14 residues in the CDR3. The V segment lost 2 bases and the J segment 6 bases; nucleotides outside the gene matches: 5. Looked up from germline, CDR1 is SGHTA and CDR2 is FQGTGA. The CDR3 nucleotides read TGTGCCAGCAGCTTAGAAGCGGGAGGTTTCGAGCAGTACTTC. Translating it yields CASSLEAGGFEQYF.

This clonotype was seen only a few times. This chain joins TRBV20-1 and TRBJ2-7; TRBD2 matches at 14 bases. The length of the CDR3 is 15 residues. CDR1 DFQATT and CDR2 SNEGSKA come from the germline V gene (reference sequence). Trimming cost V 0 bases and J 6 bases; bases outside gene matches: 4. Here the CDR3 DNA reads TGCAGTGCTAGAGATCTAGGACTAGCGGGAGGCGAGCAGTACTTC. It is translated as CSARDLGLAGGEQYF.

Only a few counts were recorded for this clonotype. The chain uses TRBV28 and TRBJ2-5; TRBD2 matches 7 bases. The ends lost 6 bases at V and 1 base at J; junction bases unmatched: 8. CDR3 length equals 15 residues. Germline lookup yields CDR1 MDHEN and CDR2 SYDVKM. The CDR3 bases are TGTGCCAGCAGCCCCCGTAGCGGGTTCCAAGAGACCCAGTACTTC. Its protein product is CASSPRSGFQETQYF.